Below, 17 T cell receptor beta chains from the same sample are listed, as sequenced in a study of shared clonotypes between healthy human individuals (dated by TCRdb to between 2020 and 2021). The library was prepared using the immunoSEQ multiplex PCR assay. TCRdb holds this immuneACCESS table with in-frame rearrangements only. Some clones are missing; in checked studies, unresolved V genes explain under half, and the rest has no known cause. The sample contains around 1.5 million clones, around 98% of them found a single time. Of the sample, 0.45% is held by the ten largest clones. The sequenced material came from naive CD4+ T cells sorted from blood. In light of the paper, this sample's cell subset or site label describes: CD45RA+ positively selected. Source of these receptors: a man aged 25 to 40 in good health.

A note on this clone: The same CDR3 arises from other DNA sequences in this sample as well. V usage is TRBV18 and J usage is TRBJ2-3; 8 bases fit TRBD1. Germline values: CDR1 KGHSH, CDR2 LQKENI. This CDR3 region has 15 residues. The V gene end was trimmed by 3 bases and the J gene end by 1 base; junction bases not matched to a gene: 3. In DNA, the CDR3 is TGTGCCAGCTCACCCGGACAGGGAGGCACAGATACGCAGTATTTT. Protein: CASSPGQGGTDTQYF.

This clone was observed a single time. This sequence joins TRBV7-6 and TRBJ2-3; D unresolved. V lost 2 bases to trimming and J lost 2 bases, with 14 bases between them. Germline values: CDR1 SGHVS, CDR2 FNYEAQ. This CDR3 is built from 16 residues. CDR3 region: CASSLNWLNYTDTQYF. The CDR3 nucleotides are TGTGCCAGCAGCTTAAATTGGTTGAACTACACAGATACGCAGTATTTT.

Of note for this clone: The identical CDR3 is also encoded by other nucleotide sequences in the sample. This chain links TRBV18 with TRBJ2-1; 11 bases fit TRBD2. V shed 2 bases and J 3 bases; nucleotides not matched to a gene: 0. Germline loops: CDR1 KGHSH, CDR2 LQKENI. The CDR3 runs to 15 residues. CDR3 sequence reads: CASSPGLAGYNEQFF. The CDR3 nucleotides read TGTGCCAGCTCACCAGGACTAGCGGGCTACAATGAGCAGTTCTTC.

The chain carries TRBV5-4 and TRBJ2-2; 8 bases fit TRBD2. CDR3 length: 16 amino acids. Unmatched junction bases numbered 5, after V lost 4 bases and J lost 0 bases. Germline CDR1 reads SGHNT; CDR2 reads YYREEE (reference sequence). The CDR3: CASSPLTSANTGELFF. The DNA for the CDR3 is TGTGCCAGCAGCCCACTGACTAGCGCGAACACCGGGGAGCTGTTTTTT.

The chain couples TRBV7-3 to TRBJ2-2; D gene ambiguous. Trimming removed 4 bases from V and 3 bases from J, with 15 bases in between. The CDR3 totals 16 residues. Germline lookup yields CDR1 SGHTA and CDR2 FQGTGA. CDR3 in DNA: TGTGCCAGCAGCTCTATGCCCCGTTGGGACACCGGGGAGCTGTTTTTT. Translation gives CASSSMPRWDTGELFF.

This sequence joins TRBV18 and TRBJ2-5; unclear D gene. Germline V lookup: CDR1 KGHSH, CDR2 LQKENI. V gave up 3 bases and J gave up 5 bases, with 19 bases separating them. There are 16 residues in the CDR3. The CDR3 nucleotides are TGTGCCAGCTCACCGAACTCTCCCCGCCTTCGGGAGACCCAGTACTTC. Protein sequence: CASSPNSPRLRETQYF. Full variable domain (outside the CDR3, taken from reference TRBV18 and TRBJ2-5): NAGVMQNPRHLVRRRGQEARLRCSPMKGHSHVYWYRQLPEEGLKFMVYLQKENIIDESGMPKERFSAEFPKEGPSILRIQQVVRGDSAAYFCASSPNSPRLRETQYFGPGTRLLVL.

The chain couples TRBV4-2 to TRBJ2-7; unclear D gene. Looked up from germline, CDR1 is LGHNA and CDR2 is YNFKEQ. The V end lost 3 bases, the J end lost 3 bases, and 21 bases lay between the germline ends. This CDR3 spans 17 amino acids. DNA for the CDR3: TGTGCCAGCAGCCACCCCGGCGGCCAGGAACAATTCTACGAGCAGTACTTC. Protein: CASSHPGGQEQFYEQYF.

The V gene is TRBV5-6, the J gene TRBJ1-5; possible D gene TRBD1, 6 bases. The germline CDR1 and CDR2 sequences are SGHDT and YYEEEE. This CDR3 is built from 15 residues. V was trimmed by 0 bases and J by 4 bases, leaving 11 bases between them. CDR3 protein: CASSLGQRGNQPQHF. CDR3 coding DNA: TGTGCCAGCAGCTTGGGACAAAGGGGGAATCAGCCCCAGCATTTT. Together with reference TRBV5-6 and TRBJ1-5, the CDR3 gives the full variable domain: DAGVTQSPTHLIKTRGQQVTLRCSPKSGHDTVSWYQQALGQGPQFIFQYYEEEERQRGNFPDRFSGHQFPNYSSELNVNALLLGDSALYLCASSLGQRGNQPQHFGDGTRLSIL.

The chain links TRBV30 to TRBJ2-3; 8 bases agree with TRBD1. Unmatched junction bases numbered 3, after V lost 4 bases and J lost 0 bases. This CDR3 contains 14 residues. Germline CDR1 GTSNPN, CDR2 SVGIG (reference sequence). This CDR3 reads CAWTGGLSTDTQYF. The CDR3 region has the DNA TGTGCCTGGACAGGGGGCCTTAGCACAGATACGCAGTATTTT.

CDR3 DNA: TGTGCCAGCAGCGCAGGGTTATTGACATTAGCTAGTACTGAAGCTTTCTTT. It translates to CASSAGLLTLASTEAFF. The rearrangement links TRBV11-2 to TRBJ1-1, with a weak D call TRBD1 (5 bases). Trimming left V 5 bases short and J 5 bases short, with 24 bases between. This CDR3 region has 17 residues. Germline CDR1 is SGHAT and CDR2 is FQNNGV.

The chain is built from TRBV4-1 and TRBJ2-1; D possibly uses TRBD1 or TRBD2 (6 bases each). This CDR3 has 16 amino acids. In germline, CDR1 is MGHRA, CDR2 YSYEKL. The germline V and J ends were trimmed by 3 bases and 3 bases, with 15 bases remaining between them. The CDR3 DNA reads as TGCGCCAGCAGCCACCCCCGTGGGGGGCTCTACAATGAGCAGTTCTTC. It is translated as CASSHPRGGLYNEQFF.

The genes are TRBV20-1 and TRBJ1-1; D is unresolved. CDR3 length: 9 residues. Germline V CDR1 and CDR2: DFQATT, SNEGSKA (reference sequence). Trimming took off 6 bases at V and 8 bases at J, with 7 bases between the two ends. The CDR3 DNA sequence: TGCAGTGCCGATCTGGAAGCTTTCTTT. It yields the protein CSADLEAFF.

The chain carries TRBV5-1 and TRBJ2-7; TRBD2 matches at 9 bases. CDR1 and CDR2 (germline): SGHRS, YFSETQ. The CDR3 has 15 residues. The J segment lost 5 bases and the V segment lost 0 bases, leaving 6 bases of the junction unmatched. The CDR3 is CASSLEGGRAHEQYF. CDR3 sequence (DNA): TGCGCCAGCAGCTTGGAGGGCGGGAGGGCGCACGAGCAGTACTTC.

This clone was seen only once. The V and J genes are TRBV5-4 and TRBJ1-2, with 7 bases matching TRBD1. The CDR3 is made up of 15 amino acids. Trimming removed 1 base from V and 9 bases from J; junction bases left unmatched: 12. In germline, CDR1 is SGHNT, CDR2 YYREEE (reference sequence). CDR3 in amino acids: CASSLPGTDLWSYTF. CDR3 in DNA: TGTGCCAGCAGCTTGCCCGGGACAGATCTATGGAGCTACACCTTC.

The chain recombines TRBV30 with TRBJ2-7, with 7 bases that match TRBD1. With V trimmed by 6 bases and J by 1 base, 6 bases remained unmatched. This CDR3 has 13 amino acids. Germline loops: CDR1 GTSNPN, CDR2 SVGIG (reference sequence). The CDR3 region is CACRTGPSYEQYF. CDR3 nucleotides: TGTGCCTGCCGGACAGGCCCGTCCTACGAGCAGTACTTC.

V and J are TRBV6-5 and TRBJ2-7; the match to TRBD2 covers 11 bases. The ends lost 4 bases at V and 4 bases at J; junction bases unmatched: 3. The germline V gene encodes CDR1 MNHEY and CDR2 SVGAGI. This CDR3 spans 14 amino acids. The CDR3: CASSLASGRYEQYF. For the CDR3, the DNA is TGTGCCAGCAGTTTGGCTAGCGGGAGGTACGAGCAGTACTTC.

A word on this clone: Other DNA sequences from this sample encode an identical CDR3 as well. V is TRBV7-9 and J is TRBJ1-1; maybe TRBD1 (5 bases). Deletions cut 3 bases from V and 3 bases from J, with 8 bases between. Germline CDR1 is SEHNR and CDR2 is FQNEAQ (reference sequence). This CDR3 region has 13 residues. The chain's CDR3 is CASSLGGDTEAFF. The CDR3 DNA sequence: TGTGCCAGCAGCTTGGGGGGAGACACTGAAGCTTTCTTT.